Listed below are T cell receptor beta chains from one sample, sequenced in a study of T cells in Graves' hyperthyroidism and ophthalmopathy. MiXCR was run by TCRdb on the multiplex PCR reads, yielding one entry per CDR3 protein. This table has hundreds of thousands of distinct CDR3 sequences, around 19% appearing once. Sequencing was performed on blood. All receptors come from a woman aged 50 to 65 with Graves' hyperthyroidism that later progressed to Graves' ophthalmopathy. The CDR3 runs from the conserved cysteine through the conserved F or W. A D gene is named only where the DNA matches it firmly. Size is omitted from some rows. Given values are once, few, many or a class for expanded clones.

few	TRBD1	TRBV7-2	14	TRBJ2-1	TGTGCCAGCAGCCCCAGGGACAGATTCCATGAGCAGTTCTTC	CASSPRDRFHEQFF
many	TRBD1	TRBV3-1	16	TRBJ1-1	TGTGCCAGCAGCCAAGATTGGACAGGGTGGCACACTGAAGCTTTCTTT	CASSQDWTGWHTEAFF
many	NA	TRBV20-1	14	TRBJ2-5	TGCAGTGCTCAAAAACGGGACTCCCAAGAGACCCAGTACTTC	CSAQKRDSQETQYF
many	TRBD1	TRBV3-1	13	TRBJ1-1	TGTGCCAGCAGCCAAAAGGGGGCCACTGAAGCTTTCTTT	CASSQKGATEAFF
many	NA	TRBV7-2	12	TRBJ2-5	TGTGCCAGCAGCCAGAGCCAAGAGACCCAGTACTTC	CASSQSQETQYF
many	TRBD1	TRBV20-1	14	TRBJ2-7	TGCAGTGCGGCGACTCGTCGGGACAGCTACGAGCAGTACTTC	CSAATRRDSYEQYF
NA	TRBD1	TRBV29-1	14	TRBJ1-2	TGCAGCGTTGAAGTGGGACAGGGGATCTATGGCTACACCTTC	CSVEVGQGIYGYTF
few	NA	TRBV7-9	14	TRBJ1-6	TGTGCCAGCAGCTTAGCAGGGGAACATTCACCCCTCCACTTT	CASSLAGEHSPLHF
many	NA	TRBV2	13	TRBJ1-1	TGTGCCAGCACCCTCCCGTGGGGCACTGAAGCTTTCTTT	CASTLPWGTEAFF
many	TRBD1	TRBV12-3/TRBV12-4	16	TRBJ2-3	TGTGCCAGCAGTCCCGACAGGGTAGGAATTTTGGATACGCAGTATTTT	CASSPDRVGILDTQYF
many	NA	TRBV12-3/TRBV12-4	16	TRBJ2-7	TGTGCCAGCAGTTTCCAGTACGGGGACTTAACCTACGAGCAGTACTTC	CASSFQYGDLTYEQYF
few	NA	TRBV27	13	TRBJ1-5	TGTGCCAGCACCGTAGGGCCCAATCAGCCCCAGCATTTT	CASTVGPNQPQHF
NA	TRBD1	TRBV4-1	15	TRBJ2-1	TGCGCCAGCAGCCAAGATCAGGGGGAATACAATGAGCAGTTCTTC	CASSQDQGEYNEQFF
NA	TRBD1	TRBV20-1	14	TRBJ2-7	TGCAGTGCTACTCTCCCGGGACAGGTCGGTGAGCAGTACTTC	CSATLPGQVGEQYF
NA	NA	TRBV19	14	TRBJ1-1	TGTGCCAGTAGTATTGGGCAAATGAACACTGAAGCTTTCTTT	CASSIGQMNTEAFF
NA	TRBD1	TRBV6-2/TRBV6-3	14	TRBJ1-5	TGTGCCAGCATTAGACAGGGGGTCAATCAGCCCCAGCATTTT	CASIRQGVNQPQHF
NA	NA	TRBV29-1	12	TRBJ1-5	TGCAGCGTTGGGTTAGGCAATCAGCCCCAGCATTTT	CSVGLGNQPQHF
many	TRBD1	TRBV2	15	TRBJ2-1	TGTGCCAGCAGTGGAACAGGGGGCTCCTACAATGAGCAGTTCTTC	CASSGTGGSYNEQFF
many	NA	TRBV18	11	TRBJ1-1	TGTGCCAGCTCAGCCGACACTGAAGCTTTCTTT	CASSADTEAFF
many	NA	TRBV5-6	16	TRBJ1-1	TGTGCCAGCAGCTTGTGGGACATCGGACGGGGGACTGAAGCTTTCTTT	CASSLWDIGRGTEAFF
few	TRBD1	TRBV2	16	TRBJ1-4	TGTGCCAGCAGAGCCGGGACAGGGGGAACTAATGAAAAACTGTTTTTT	CASRAGTGGTNEKLFF
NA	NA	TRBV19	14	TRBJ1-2	TGTGCCAGTAGAAAAAACACCCTCGGCTATGGCTACACCTTC	CASRKNTLGYGYTF
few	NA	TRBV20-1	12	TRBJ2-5	TGCAGTGCTAGAGGAACCCAAGAGACCCAGTACTTC	CSARGTQETQYF
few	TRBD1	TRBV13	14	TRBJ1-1	TGTGCCAGCACCCGAGGGGGCGCAGGGGCTGAAGCTTTCTTT	CASTRGGAGAEAFF
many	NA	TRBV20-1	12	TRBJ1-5	TGCAGTGCTAGACCCCAAAATCAGCCCCAGCATTTT	CSARPQNQPQHF
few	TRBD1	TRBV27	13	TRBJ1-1	TGTGCCAGCAGTTTATCGGACAGGGGGACAGCTTTCTTT	CASSLSDRGTAFF
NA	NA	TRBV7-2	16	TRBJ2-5	TGTGCCGGCAGCTCCACGTTATCTCGGGGTGTGGAGACCCAGTACTTC	CAGSSTLSRGVETQYF
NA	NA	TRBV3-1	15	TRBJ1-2	TGTGCCAGCAGCCAAGGGGCCAGTGTTAACTATGGCTACACCTTC	CASSQGASVNYGYTF
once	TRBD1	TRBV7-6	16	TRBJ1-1	TGTGCCAGCAGCAATGCCGGGACAGGGGATGAGACTGAAGCTTTCTTT	CASSNAGTGDETEAFF
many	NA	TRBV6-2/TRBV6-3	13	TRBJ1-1	TGTGCCAGCCGAGGATTCATGAACACTGAAGCTTTCTTT	CASRGFMNTEAFF
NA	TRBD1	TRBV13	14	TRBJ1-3	TGTGCCAGCAGCTTACAAGGGGGCAGAAACACCATATATTTT	CASSLQGGRNTIYF
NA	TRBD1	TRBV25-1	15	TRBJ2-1	TGTGCCAGCAGTGGCCGGGACAGGGAATTCGATGAGCAGTTCTTC	CASSGRDREFDEQFF
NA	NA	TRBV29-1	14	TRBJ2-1	TGCAGCGTTGTAGGACTCAACCTTAGGGGTGAGCAGTTCTTC	CSVVGLNLRGEQFF
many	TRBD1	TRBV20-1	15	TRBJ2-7	TGCAGTGCTAGGACAGGGGGCGTGACGTCCTACGAGCAGTACTTC	CSARTGGVTSYEQYF
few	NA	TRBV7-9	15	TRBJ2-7	TGTGCCAGCAGCTCAAATTTAGATCGGGTCGACGAGCAGTACTTC	CASSSNLDRVDEQYF
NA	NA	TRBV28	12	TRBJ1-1	TGTGCCAGCAGTAGACAGGAGGCTGAAGCTTTCTTT	CASSRQEAEAFF
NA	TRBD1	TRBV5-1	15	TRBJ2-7	TGCGCCAGCAGCAACAGGGGGCGAGGGACCTACGAGCAGTACTTC	CASSNRGRGTYEQYF
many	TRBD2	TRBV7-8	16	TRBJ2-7	TGTGCCAGCAGCGCGCCCGGGACTAGCTCTCCCTACGAGCAGTACTTC	CASSAPGTSSPYEQYF